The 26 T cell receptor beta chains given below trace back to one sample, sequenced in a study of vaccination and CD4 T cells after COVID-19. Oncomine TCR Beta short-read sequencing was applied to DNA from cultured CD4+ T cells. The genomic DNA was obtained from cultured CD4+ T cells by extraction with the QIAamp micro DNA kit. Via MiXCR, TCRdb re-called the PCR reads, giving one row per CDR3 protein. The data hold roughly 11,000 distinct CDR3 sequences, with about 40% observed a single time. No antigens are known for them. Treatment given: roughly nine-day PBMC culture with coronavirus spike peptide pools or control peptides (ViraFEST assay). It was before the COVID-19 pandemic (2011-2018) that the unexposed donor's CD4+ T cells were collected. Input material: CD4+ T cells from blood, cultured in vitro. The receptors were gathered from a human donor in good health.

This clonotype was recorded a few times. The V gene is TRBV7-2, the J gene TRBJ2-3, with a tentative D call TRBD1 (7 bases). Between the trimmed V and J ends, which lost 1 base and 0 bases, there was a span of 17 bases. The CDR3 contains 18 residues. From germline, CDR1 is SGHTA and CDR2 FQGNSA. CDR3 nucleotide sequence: TGTGCCAGCAGCTTAGTATCCGGGGCAGGGGGGAGCACAGATACGCAGTATTTT. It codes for CASSLVSGAGGSTDTQYF.

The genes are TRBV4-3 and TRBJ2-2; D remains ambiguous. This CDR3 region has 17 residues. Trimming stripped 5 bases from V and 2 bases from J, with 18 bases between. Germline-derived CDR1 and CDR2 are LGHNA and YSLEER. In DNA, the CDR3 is TGCGCCAGCAGCGCGAAAGTATCCCCGACTAACACCGGGGAGCTGTTTTTT. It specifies CASSAKVSPTNTGELFF.

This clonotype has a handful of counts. This CDR3 is CSARGVSGRPDTQYF. CDR3 bases: TGCAGTGCTAGAGGTGTTAGCGGGAGACCAGATACGCAGTATTTT. The V and J genes are TRBV20-1 and TRBJ2-3; TRBD2 agrees at 9 bases. CDR3 length: 15 amino acids. V was pared by 1 base and J by 4 bases, with 6 bases of the junction left unmatched. In germline, CDR1 is DFQATT, CDR2 SNEGSKA (reference sequence).

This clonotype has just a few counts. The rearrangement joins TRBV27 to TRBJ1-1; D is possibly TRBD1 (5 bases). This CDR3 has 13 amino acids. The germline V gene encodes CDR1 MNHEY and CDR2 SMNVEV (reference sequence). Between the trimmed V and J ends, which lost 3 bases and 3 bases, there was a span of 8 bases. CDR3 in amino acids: CASSFWGDTEAFF. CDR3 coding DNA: TGTGCCAGCAGTTTTTGGGGGGACACTGAAGCTTTCTTT.

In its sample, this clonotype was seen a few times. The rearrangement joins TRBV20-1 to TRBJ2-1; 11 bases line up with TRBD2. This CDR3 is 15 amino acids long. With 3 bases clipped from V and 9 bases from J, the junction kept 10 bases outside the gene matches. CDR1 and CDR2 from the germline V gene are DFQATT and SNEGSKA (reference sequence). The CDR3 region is CSASYGTSGRVEQFF. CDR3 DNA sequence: TGCAGTGCTAGTTATGGTACTAGCGGGAGAGTTGAGCAGTTCTTC.

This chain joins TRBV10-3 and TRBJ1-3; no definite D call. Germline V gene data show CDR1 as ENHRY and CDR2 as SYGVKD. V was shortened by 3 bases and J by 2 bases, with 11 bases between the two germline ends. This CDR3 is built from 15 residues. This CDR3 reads CAISENPSAGNTIYF. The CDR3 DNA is TGTGCCATCAGTGAAAACCCAAGTGCTGGAAACACCATATATTTT.

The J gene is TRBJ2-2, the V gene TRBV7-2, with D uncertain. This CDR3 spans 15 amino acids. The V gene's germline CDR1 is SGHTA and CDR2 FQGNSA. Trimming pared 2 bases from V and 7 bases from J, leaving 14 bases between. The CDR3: CASSLIRPTIGELFF. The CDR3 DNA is TGTGCCAGCAGCTTAATCCGCCCAACAATCGGGGAGCTGTTTTTT.

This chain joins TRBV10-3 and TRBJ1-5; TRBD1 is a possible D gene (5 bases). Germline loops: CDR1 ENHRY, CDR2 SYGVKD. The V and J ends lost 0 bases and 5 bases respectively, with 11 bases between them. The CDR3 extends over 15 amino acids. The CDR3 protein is CAISESGRVHQPQHF. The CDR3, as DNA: TGTGCCATCAGTGAGTCGGGCAGGGTCCATCAGCCCCAGCATTTT.

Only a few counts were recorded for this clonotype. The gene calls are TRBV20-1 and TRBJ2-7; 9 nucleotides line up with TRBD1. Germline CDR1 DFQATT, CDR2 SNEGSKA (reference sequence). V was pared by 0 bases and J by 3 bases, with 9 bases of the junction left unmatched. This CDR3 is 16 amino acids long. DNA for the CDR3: TGCAGTGCTAGAGACGCCGGGACAGGGAGTTTCTACGAGCAGTACTTC. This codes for CSARDAGTGSFYEQYF.

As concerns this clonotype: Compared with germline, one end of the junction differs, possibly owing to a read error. The CDR3 loop reads CASSDRVNDGYTF. CDR3 DNA sequence: TGTGCCAGCAGTGATAGGGTTAACGATGGCTACACCTTC. V and J are TRBV25-1 and TRBJ1-2; no firm D call. The germline CDR1 and CDR2 sequences are MGHDK and SYGVNS. This CDR3 comprises 13 residues.

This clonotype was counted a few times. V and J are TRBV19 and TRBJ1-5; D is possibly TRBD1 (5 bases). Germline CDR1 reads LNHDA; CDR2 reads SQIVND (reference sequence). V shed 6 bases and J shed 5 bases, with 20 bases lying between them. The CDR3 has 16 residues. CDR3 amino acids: CASRAPPGRAHQPQHF. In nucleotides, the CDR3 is TGTGCCAGTAGGGCCCCCCCGGGCAGGGCGCATCAGCCCCAGCATTTT.

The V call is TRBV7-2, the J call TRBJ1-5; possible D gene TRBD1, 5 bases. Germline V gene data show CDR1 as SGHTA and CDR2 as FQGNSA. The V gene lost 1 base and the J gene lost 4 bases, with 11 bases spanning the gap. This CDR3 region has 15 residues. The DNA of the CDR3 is TGTGCCAGCAGCTTAGGGCAGGGTAAGAATCAGCCCCAGCATTTT. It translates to CASSLGQGKNQPQHF.

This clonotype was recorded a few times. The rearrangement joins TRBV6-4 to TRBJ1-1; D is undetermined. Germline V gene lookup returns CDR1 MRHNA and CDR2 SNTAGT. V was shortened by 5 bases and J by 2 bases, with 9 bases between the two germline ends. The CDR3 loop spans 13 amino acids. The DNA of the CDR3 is TGTGCCAGCAGTCCCCCCGCAAACACTGAAGCTTTCTTT. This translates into CASSPPANTEAFF.

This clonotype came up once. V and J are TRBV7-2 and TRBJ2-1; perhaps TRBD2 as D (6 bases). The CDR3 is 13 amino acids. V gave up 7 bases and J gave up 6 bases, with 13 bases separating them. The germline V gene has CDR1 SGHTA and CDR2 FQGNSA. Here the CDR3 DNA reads TGTGCCAGCATCAAGACCGGGGGCAATGAGCAGTTCTTC. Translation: CASIKTGGNEQFF.

The CDR3 nucleotides read TGTGCCAGCAGTTGGGGCTCTGGGGCCAACGTCCTGACTTTC. This gives the protein CASSWGSGANVLTF. V usage is TRBV28 and J usage is TRBJ2-6; D not resolved. Per the germline V gene, CDR1 is MDHEN and CDR2 is SYDVKM. Between the trimmed V and J ends, which lost 4 bases and 0 bases, there was a span of 4 bases. The CDR3 sequence is 14 residues long.

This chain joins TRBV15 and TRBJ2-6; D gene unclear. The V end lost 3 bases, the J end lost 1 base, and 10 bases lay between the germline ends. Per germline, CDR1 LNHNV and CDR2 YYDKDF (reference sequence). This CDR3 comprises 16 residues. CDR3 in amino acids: CATSSPGLSGANVLTF. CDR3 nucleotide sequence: TGTGCCACCAGCAGTCCAGGTCTTTCTGGGGCCAACGTCCTGACTTTC.

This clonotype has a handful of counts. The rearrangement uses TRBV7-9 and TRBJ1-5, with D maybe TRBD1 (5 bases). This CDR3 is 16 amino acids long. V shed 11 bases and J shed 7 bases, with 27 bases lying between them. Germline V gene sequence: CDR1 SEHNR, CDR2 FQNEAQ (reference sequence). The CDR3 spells CAVSNLAGTPVQPQHF. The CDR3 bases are TGTGCCGTTTCCAACCTTGCCGGGACTCCAGTCCAGCCCCAGCATTTT.

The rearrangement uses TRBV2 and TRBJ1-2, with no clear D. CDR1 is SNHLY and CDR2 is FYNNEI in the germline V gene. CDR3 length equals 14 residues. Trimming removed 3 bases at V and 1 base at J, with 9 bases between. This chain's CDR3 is CASSEEKLNYGYTF. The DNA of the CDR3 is TGTGCCAGCAGTGAGGAAAAACTTAACTATGGCTACACCTTC.

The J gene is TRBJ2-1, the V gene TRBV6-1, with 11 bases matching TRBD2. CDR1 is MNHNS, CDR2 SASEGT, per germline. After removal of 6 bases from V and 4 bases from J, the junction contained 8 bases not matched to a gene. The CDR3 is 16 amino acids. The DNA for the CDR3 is TGTGCCAGCAGCGCCTATAGCGGGAGGGTTTACAATGAGCAGTTCTTC. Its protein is CASSAYSGRVYNEQFF.

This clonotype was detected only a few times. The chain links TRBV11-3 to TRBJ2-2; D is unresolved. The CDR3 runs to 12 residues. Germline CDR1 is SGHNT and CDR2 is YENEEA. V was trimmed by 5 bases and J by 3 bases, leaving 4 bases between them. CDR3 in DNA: TGTGCCAGCAGCCACGACACCGGGGAGCTGTTTTTT. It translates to CASSHDTGELFF.

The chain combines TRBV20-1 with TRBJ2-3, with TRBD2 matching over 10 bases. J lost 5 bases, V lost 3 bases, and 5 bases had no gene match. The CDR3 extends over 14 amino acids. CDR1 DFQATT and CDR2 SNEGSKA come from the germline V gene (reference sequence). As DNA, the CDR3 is TGCAGTGCTAGCAGCGGGAGGGGTGGAGATACGCAGTATTTT. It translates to CSASSGRGGDTQYF.

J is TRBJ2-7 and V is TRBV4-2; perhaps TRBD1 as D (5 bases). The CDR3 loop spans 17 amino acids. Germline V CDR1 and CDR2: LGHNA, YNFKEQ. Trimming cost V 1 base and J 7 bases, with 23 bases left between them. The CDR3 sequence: CASSQVTGQWMALEQYF. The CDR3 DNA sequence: TGTGCCAGCAGCCAAGTAACCGGACAATGGATGGCTCTGGAGCAGTACTTC.

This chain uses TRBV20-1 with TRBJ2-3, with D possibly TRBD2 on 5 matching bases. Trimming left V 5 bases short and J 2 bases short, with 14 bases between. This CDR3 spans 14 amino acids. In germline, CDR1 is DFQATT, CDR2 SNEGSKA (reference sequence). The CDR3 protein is CSAVDYRYTDTQYF. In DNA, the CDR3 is TGCAGTGCTGTAGACTACCGTTACACAGATACGCAGTATTTT.

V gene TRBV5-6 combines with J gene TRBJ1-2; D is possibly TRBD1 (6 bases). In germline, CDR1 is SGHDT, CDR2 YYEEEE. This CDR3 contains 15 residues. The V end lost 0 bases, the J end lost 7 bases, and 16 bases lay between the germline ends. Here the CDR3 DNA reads TGTGCCAGCAGCTTGGAAGTCACAGGGACTCGTGGCTACACCTTC. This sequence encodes CASSLEVTGTRGYTF.

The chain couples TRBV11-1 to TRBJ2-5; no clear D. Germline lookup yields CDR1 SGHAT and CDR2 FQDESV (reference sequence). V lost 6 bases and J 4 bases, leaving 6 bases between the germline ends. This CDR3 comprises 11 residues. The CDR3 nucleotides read TGTGCCAGCAGTTCCATAGAGACCCAGTACTTC. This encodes CASSSIETQYF.

CDR3 nucleotide sequence: TGTGCCAGCAGTTACCCGAGTCAGGGGGCTGGAAACACCATATATTTT. Encoded protein: CASSYPSQGAGNTIYF. The chain recombines TRBV6-5 with TRBJ1-3, with TRBD1 matching over 7 bases. Germline lookup yields CDR1 MNHEY and CDR2 SVGAGI. After removal of 2 bases from V and 2 bases from J, the junction contained 6 bases not matched to a gene. The CDR3 is 16 residues long.